This TCR beta chain is from a study of T cell responses to AZD1222 COVID-19 vaccine. The method was immunoSEQ multiplex PCR; TCRdb's version includes in-frame clones alone and lacks a portion of them. The sample lists fewer than 35,000 clones, 91% occurring once. Study-wide points: Spike-wide coverage was observed for vaccine-associated CD4 TCRs, with dominant responses at 160-218 and 743-854.

Notes on this clone: The target antigen is unknown.

Sequenced here: peripheral blood, sampled on day 0 of AZD1222 vaccination. This TCR came from an adult in good health.

This chain's CDR3 is CASSYPRGGKTYNSPLHF. In DNA, the CDR3 is TGTGCCAGCAGTTACCCGCGAGGGGGGAAAACCTATAATTCACCCCTCCACTTT. This chain joins TRBV6-2 or TRBV6-3 and TRBJ1-6; D might be TRBD1 (6 bases). Germline V CDR1 and CDR2: MNHEY, SVGEGT. V was trimmed by 2 bases and J by 2 bases, leaving 16 bases between them. The CDR3 is 18 amino acids.